This TCR beta chain was obtained from a study of a mutant IDH1 vaccine in newly diagnosed glioma. Here immunoSEQ multiplex PCR was the method, and the copy in TCRdb shows in-frame clones only, minus some. This table holds about 48,000 clones, 70% to 85% found once. The CDR3 is 17 amino acids. The V segment lost 0 bases and the J segment 1 base; nucleotides outside the gene matches: 7. Germline-derived CDR1 and CDR2 are SGDLS and YYNGEE. Noted time point: week 35, safety follow-up. In the vaccine, a single dose held 300 ug of the mutant IDH1 20-mer peptide, along with topical imiquimod. A note on this clone: What it binds is unknown.

The sample here was PBMCs, taken from a glioma patient whose treatment included an IDH1 peptide vaccine. The gene calls are TRBV9 and TRBJ1-3; 7 nucleotides agree with TRBD1. The receptor was isolated from a man aged 40-49 years with glioma. The CDR3 sequence is CASSVAGDRASGNTIYF. The CDR3 DNA follows: TGTGCCAGCAGCGTAGCTGGCGACAGGGCATCTGGAAACACCATATATTTT.